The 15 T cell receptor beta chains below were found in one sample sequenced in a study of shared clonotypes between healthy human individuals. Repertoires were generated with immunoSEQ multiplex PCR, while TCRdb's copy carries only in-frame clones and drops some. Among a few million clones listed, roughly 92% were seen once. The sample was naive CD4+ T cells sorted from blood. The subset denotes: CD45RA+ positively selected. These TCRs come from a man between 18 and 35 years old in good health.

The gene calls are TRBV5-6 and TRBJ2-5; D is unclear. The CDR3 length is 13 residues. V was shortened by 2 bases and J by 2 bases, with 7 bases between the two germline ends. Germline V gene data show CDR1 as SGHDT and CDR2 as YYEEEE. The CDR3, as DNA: TGTGCCAGCAGCTTCAGGCGGCAAGAGACCCAGTACTTC. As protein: CASSFRRQETQYF.

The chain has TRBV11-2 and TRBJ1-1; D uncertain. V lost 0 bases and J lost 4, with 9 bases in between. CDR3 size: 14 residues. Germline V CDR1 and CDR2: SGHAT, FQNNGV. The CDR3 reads CASSLDNWATEAFF. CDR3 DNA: TGTGCCAGCAGCTTAGACAACTGGGCCACTGAAGCTTTCTTT. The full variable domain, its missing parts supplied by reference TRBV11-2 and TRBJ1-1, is EAGVAQSPRYKIIEKRQSVAFWCNPISGHATLYWYQQILGQGPKLLIQFQNNGVVDDSQLPKDRFSAERLKGVDSTLKIQPAKLEDSAVYLCASSLDNWATEAFFGQGTRLTVV.

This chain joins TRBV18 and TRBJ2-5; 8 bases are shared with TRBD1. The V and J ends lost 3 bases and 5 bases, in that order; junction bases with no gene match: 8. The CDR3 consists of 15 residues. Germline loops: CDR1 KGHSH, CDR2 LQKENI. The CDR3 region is CASSPQQGVGETQYF. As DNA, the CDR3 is TGTGCCAGCTCACCCCAACAGGGGGTTGGGGAGACCCAGTACTTC.

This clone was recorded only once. The CDR3 bases are TGTGCCAGCAGCAGGACAGGGGCCGAGCAGTACTTC. It is translated as CASSRTGAEQYF. V gene TRBV9 combines with J gene TRBJ2-7; 9 nucleotides agree with TRBD1. The length of the CDR3 is 12 residues. CDR1 is SGDLS and CDR2 is YYNGEE in the germline V gene. Trimming removed 4 bases from V and 6 bases from J; junction bases left unmatched: 2.

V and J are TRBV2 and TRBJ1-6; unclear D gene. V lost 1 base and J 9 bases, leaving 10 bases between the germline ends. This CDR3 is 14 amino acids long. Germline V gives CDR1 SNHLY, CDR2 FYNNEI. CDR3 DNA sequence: TGTGCCAGCAGTGAAGTCCGTGGCACTTCACCCCTCCACTTT. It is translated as CASSEVRGTSPLHF.

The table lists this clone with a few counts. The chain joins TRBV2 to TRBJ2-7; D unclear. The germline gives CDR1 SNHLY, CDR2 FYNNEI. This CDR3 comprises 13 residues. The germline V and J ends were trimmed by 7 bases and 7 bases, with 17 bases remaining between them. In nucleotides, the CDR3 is TGTGCCAGCATGCTAGTGCGAGGTGGGGAGCAGTACTTC. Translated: CASMLVRGGEQYF.

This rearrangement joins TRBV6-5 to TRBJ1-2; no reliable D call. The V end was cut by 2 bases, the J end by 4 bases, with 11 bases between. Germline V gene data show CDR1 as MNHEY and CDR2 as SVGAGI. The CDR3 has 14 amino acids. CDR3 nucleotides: TGTGCCAGCAGTTACGGCCGTAAGGGCTATGGCTACACCTTC. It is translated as CASSYGRKGYGYTF.

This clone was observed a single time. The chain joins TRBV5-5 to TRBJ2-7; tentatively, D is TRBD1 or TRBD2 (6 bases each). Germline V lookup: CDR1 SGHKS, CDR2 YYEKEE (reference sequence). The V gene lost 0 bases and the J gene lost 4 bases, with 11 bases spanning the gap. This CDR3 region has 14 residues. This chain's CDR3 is CASSLDWGAYEQYF. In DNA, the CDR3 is TGTGCCAGCAGCTTGGATTGGGGGGCGTACGAGCAGTACTTC.

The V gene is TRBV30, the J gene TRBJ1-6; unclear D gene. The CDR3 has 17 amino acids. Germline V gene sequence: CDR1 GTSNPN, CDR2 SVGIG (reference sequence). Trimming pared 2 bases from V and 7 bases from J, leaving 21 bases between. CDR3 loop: CAWSSEGPPLGNSPLHF. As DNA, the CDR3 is TGTGCCTGGAGTTCGGAGGGCCCGCCGTTGGGAAATTCACCCCTCCACTTT.

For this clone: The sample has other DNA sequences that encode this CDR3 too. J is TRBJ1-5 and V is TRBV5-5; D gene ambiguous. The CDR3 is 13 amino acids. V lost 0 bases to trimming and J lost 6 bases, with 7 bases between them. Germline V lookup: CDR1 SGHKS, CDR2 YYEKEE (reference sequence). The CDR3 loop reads CASSLEGTQPQHF. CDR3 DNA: TGTGCCAGCAGCTTGGAGGGAACTCAGCCCCAGCATTTT. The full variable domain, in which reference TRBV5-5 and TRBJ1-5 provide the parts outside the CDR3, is DAGVTQSPTHLIKTRGQQVTLRCSPISGHKSVSWYQQVLGQGPQFIFQYYEKEERGRGNFPDRFSARQFPNYSSELNVNALLLGDSALYLCASSLEGTQPQHFGDGTRLSIL.

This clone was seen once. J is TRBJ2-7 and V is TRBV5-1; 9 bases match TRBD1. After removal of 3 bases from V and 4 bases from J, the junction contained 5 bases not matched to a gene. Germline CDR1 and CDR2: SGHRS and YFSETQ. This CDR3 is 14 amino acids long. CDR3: CASSWTGAPYEQYF. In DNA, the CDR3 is TGCGCCAGCAGCTGGACAGGGGCTCCTTACGAGCAGTACTTC.

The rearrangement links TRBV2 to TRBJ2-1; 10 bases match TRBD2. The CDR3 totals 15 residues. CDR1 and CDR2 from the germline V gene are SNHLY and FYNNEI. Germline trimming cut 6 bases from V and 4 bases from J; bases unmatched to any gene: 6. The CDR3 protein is CASSPLAGIYNEQFF. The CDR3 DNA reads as TGTGCCAGCAGCCCACTAGCGGGGATTTACAATGAGCAGTTCTTC.

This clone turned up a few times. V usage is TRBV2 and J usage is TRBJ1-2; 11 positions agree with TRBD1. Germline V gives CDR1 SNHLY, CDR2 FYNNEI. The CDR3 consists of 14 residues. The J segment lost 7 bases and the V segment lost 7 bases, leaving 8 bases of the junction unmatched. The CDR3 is CASTYRTGGGGYTF. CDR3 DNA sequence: TGTGCCAGCACCTACCGGACAGGGGGCGGTGGCTACACCTTC.

The CDR3, as DNA: TGTGCCAGCAACGCTCGCTCTGGAAACACCATATATTTT. It encodes CASNARSGNTIYF. This chain joins TRBV6-6 and TRBJ1-3; D not resolved. Germline assignment: CDR1 MNHNY and CDR2 SVGAGI (reference sequence). CDR3 size: 13 residues. Trimming took 7 bases from V and 0 from J, leaving 7 bases between them.

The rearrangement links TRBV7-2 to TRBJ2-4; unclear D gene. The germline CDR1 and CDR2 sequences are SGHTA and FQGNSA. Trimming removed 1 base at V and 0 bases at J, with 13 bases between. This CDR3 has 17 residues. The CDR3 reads CASSLESAVLAKNIQYF. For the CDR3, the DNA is TGTGCCAGCAGCTTAGAGTCCGCCGTGCTAGCCAAAAACATTCAGTACTTC.